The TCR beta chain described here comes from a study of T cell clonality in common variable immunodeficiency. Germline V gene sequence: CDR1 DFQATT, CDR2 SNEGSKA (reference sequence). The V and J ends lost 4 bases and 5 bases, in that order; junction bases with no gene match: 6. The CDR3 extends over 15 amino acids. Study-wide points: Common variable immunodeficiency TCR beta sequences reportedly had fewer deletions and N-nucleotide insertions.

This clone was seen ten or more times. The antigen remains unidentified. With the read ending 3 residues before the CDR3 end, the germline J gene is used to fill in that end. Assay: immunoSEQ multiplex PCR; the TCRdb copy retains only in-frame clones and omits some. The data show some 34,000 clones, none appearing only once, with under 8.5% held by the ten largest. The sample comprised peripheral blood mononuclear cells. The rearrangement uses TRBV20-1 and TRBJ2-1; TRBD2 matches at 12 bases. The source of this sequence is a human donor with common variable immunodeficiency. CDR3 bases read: TGCAGTGCTATTCCCGGACTAGCGGGGCACAATGAG. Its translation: CSAIPGLAGHNE. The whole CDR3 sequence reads CSAIPGLAGHNEQFF.